This entry concerns a single T cell receptor (beta chain). Its antigen is not identified. Trimming cost V 1 base and J 4 bases, with 16 bases left between them. Germline CDR1 LGHNA, CDR2 YSLEER. The CDR3 is made up of 17 amino acids. The entry originates in a study of shared clonotypes between healthy human individuals. Study-level points and caveats: About 5% was the fraction of naive CD4 clonotypes found shared across a handful of donors. Represented genetic and exposure-history diversity was restricted by having few donors.

Deep-level settings were used for running the assay. Produced via immunoSEQ multiplex PCR; TCRdb's table is partial and in-frame only. The sample records about 1.4 million clones, more than 95% being singletons. V gene TRBV4-3 combines with J gene TRBJ2-2, with D maybe TRBD2 (5 bases). Sequences were obtained from naive CD4+ T cells sorted from blood. The subset is: CD45RA+ positively selected. This receptor was taken from a man aged 25-45 years in good health. CDR3 protein: CASSQGTSREGTGELFF. CDR3 DNA: TGCGCCAGCAGCCAAGGGACCTCACGGGAAGGCACCGGGGAGCTGTTTTTT.